This T cell receptor beta chain was retrieved from a study of blood T cell repertoires in COVID-19 (dated by TCRdb to about 2020). At the level of the whole study: Collaborator samples came from the United States, Italy and Spain and covered acute and convalescent phases of COVID-19. A de-identified subject ID, COVID-19 status, age in years and sex were almost always included in the sample metadata. Samples were obtained from the ongoing ImmuneRACE study (first 160 participants) and from some 1,300 subjects provided by 6 global collaborators. A freely available public database, intended as a resource for researchers studying the immune response to SARS-CoV-2, is where the repertoires were released. Subjects who had been exposed to COVID-19, were actively infected with it, or had recovered from it provided the deeply sampled blood TCRbeta repertoires that made up the dataset. The prospective study material was composed of cDNA or gDNA derived from T cells, B-cell-depleted T cells, or PBMCs. Where HLA class I and class II types were available, the types were taken from metadata supplied by the sample provider, not from assay-based typing. Overall study outcomes, separate from this receptor: Clinical and demographic metadata were provided uncurated, with the amount varying by source and participant.

In the prospective study, participants were roughly 18 to 100 years old, resided in about two dozen geographic areas of the United States, and were enrolled through a virtual design. In the prospective study, participants were assigned to cohorts based on the clinical history participants reported in a screening survey and a study questionnaire. For ImmuneRACE Cohort 3, a participant was defined as recovered based on two consecutive negative NP/OP PCR tests, clearance by a healthcare professional, or resolution of symptoms. Each participant in the prospective study had whole blood, serum and a nasopharyngeal or oropharyngeal swab collected by mobile phlebotomists. Additional blood draws and questionnaires over an approximately two-month period could optionally be provided by prospective study participants. Blood samples from the prospective study were shipped frozen or at room temperature prior to DNA extraction.

The germline V gene yields KGHSH for CDR1 and LQKENI for CDR2. V loses 1 base, J loses 9 bases, and the germline ends lie 13 bases apart. The CDR3 spans 14 residues, from the cysteine through the phenylalanine. Only CDR3 DNA is held: 42 bases, read in frame from base 1. Worth noting for this clone: What this receptor recognizes is not known. Base qualities are not provided; no much larger clone lies one nucleotide away.

TCRbeta CDR3 regions were amplified from genomic DNA using the immunoSEQ Assay, a bias-controlled multiplex PCR. The authors' analysis ran thus. Nucleated cell counts per sample were estimated from amplification of reference gene primers within the assay. To quantify the absolute abundance of each unique TCRbeta CDR3 rearrangement, sequence reads were collapsed and filtered. For each sample, productive Simpson clonality was calculated as the square root of Simpson's diversity index over productive rearrangements. Here the immuneACCESS table is served through TCRdb, limited to in-frame sequences with V and J called. Missing clones are a known gap in these copies; in checked studies unresolved V genes cover under half, and the rest lacks a known reason. The DNA was the basis for D and trimming; V, J and clone size are from that table. This sample holds approximately 170,000 clones; 84% were observed only once. Approximately 12% of the sample is in the top ten clones.

This chain is built from TRBV18 and TRBJ2-1, and possibly TRBD2, on 5 matching bases. The TCR sequence derives from a man aged 50-59 years who had recovered from COVID-19. The sample taken for sequencing was PBMCs or T cells enriched from blood (not recorded which). CDR3 reads: CASSPRDYGGEQFF. The DNA is TGTGCCAGCTCACCACGAGACTACGGTGGTGAGCAGTTCTTC.